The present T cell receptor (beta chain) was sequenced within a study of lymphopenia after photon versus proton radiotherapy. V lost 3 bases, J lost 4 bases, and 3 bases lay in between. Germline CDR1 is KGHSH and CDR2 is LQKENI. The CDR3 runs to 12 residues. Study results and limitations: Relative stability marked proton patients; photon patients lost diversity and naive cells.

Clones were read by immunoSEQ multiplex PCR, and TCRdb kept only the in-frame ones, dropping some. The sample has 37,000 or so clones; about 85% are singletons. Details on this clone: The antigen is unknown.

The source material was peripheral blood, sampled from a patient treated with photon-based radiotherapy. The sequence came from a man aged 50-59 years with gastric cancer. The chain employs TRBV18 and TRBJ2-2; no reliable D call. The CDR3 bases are TGTGCCAGCTCACCGAGCACCGGGGAGCTGTTTTTT. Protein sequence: CASSPSTGELFF.